This is a list of T cell receptor beta chains from one sample in a study of blood T cell repertoires in COVID-19. TCRdb keeps only in-frame clones here, not all; method: immunoSEQ multiplex PCR. The sample consists of about 150,000 clones, about 85% of them appearing once. Sample: peripheral blood. These receptors were collected from a woman in her 70s with acute or convalescent COVID-19. CDR3s include the opening cysteine and the closing phenylalanine or tryptophan. The D gene is left open where the match is weak. Where a row states a size, it is once, few, many or the class of an expanded clone; other rows omit it.

v_call	j_call	clone_size	d_call	cdr3_aa	cdr3_nt
TRBV7-3	TRBJ2-1	-	-	CASSLTRGSSYNEQFF	TGTGCCAGCAGCTTAACGAGGGGGAGCTCCTACAATGAGCAGTTCTTC
TRBV19	TRBJ1-3	few	TRBD1	CASRRESGQGSGNTIYF	TGTGCCAGTAGGAGGGAGTCGGGACAGGGCTCCGGAAACACCATATATTTT
TRBV12-3/TRBV12-4	TRBJ1-2	-	-	CASSPQLTYGYTF	TGTGCCAGCAGCCCACAGCTTACCTATGGCTACACCTTC
TRBV28	TRBJ1-6	-	TRBD1	CASGDRENSPLHF	TGTGCCAGCGGAGACAGGGAGAATTCACCCCTCCACTTT
TRBV6-6	TRBJ2-5	-	TRBD1	CASSLQGVLEETQYF	TGTGCCAGCAGTTTACAGGGGGTTCTAGAAGAGACCCAGTACTTC
TRBV7-8	TRBJ2-2	-	-	CASSLSQINTGELFF	TGTGCCAGCAGCTTAAGTCAGATCAACACCGGGGAGCTGTTTTTT
TRBV4-3	TRBJ2-3	-	-	CASSQGSAGRHIDTQYF	TGCGCCAGCAGCCAAGGTTCTGCGGGGAGGCACATAGATACGCAGTATTTT
TRBV6-4	TRBJ2-2	-	-	CASSDSTNTGELFF	TGTGCCAGCAGTGACTCCACGAACACCGGGGAGCTGTTTTTT
TRBV5-5	TRBJ2-1	-	TRBD2	CASSLGDSGVYNEQFF	TGTGCCAGCAGCTTGGGTGATAGCGGGGTGTACAATGAGCAGTTCTTC
TRBV5-4	TRBJ2-7	-	TRBD2	CASSRDLTGGQYF	TGTGCCAGCAGCAGGGACCTCACGGGGGGGCAGTACTTC
TRBV12-3/TRBV12-4	TRBJ1-2	-	-	CASRQDSNYGYTF	TGTGCCAGCCGGCAGGACAGCAACTATGGCTACACCTTC
TRBV7-8	TRBJ1-2	-	TRBD1	CASSLPSGGASTF	TGTGCCAGCAGCTTGCCTTCAGGGGGCGCCAGCACCTTC
TRBV2	TRBJ2-3	-	-	CASRNGVTDTQYF	TGTGCCAGCAGAAACGGGGTCACAGATACGCAGTATTTT
TRBV5-6	TRBJ2-4	-	-	CASSLWGTLAKNIQYF	TGTGCCAGCAGCTTGTGGGGGACACTAGCCAAAAACATTCAGTACTTC
TRBV7-9	TRBJ2-7	-	TRBD1	CASSLSRGRLDEQYF	TGTGCCAGCAGCCTGAGCAGGGGGCGGCTCGACGAGCAGTACTTC
TRBV19	TRBJ1-6	-	TRBD1	CASSPLDRYNSPLHF	TGTGCCAGTAGTCCCCTGGACAGGTATAATTCACCCCTCCACTTT
TRBV24-1	TRBJ1-5	-	TRBD1	CATSDRGQGALQPQHF	TGTGCCACCAGTGATCGGGGACAGGGGGCTCTTCAGCCCCAGCATTTT
TRBV2	TRBJ2-2	-	TRBD1	CASRGQGTGELFF	TGTGCCAGCAGGGGACAGGGGACCGGGGAGCTGTTTTTT
TRBV19	TRBJ1-1	-	TRBD1	CASSGWTGNTEAFF	TGTGCCAGTAGTGGGTGGACAGGGAACACTGAAGCTTTCTTT
TRBV3-1/TRBV3-2	TRBJ2-4	-	-	CASSQEGSRIQYF	TGTGCCAGCAGCCAAGAGGGCTCACGGATTCAGTACTTC
TRBV28	TRBJ2-5	-	-	CASSLSGVRETQYF	TGTGCCAGCAGTTTATCAGGGGTTCGGGAGACCCAGTACTTC
TRBV27	TRBJ2-5	once	TRBD1	CASSPGRGETQYF	TGTGCCAGCAGTCCTGGCAGGGGGGAGACCCAGTACTTC
TRBV29-1	TRBJ1-2	-	-	CSVGPPSDYGYTF	TGCAGCGTTGGGCCTCCTAGCGACTATGGCTACACCTTC
TRBV20-1	TRBJ1-6	-	TRBD1	CSASTGVYSYNSPLHF	TGCAGTGCTAGTACAGGGGTCTACTCCTATAATTCACCCCTCCACTTT
TRBV6-5	TRBJ2-4	-	TRBD1	CASRTDRVAKNIQYF	TGTGCCAGCAGAACGGACAGGGTGGCCAAAAACATTCAGTACTTC
TRBV28	TRBJ1-1	-	-	CASSLRGLIAEAFF	TGTGCCAGCAGTTTAAGGGGTTTAATAGCTGAAGCTTTCTTT
TRBV19	TRBJ2-2	few	TRBD1	CASSIRRGRDTGELFF	TGTGCCAGTAGTATCCGCAGGGGGCGCGACACCGGGGAGCTGTTTTTT
TRBV16	TRBJ1-2	-	-	CASSQSSRTGDYTF	TGTGCCAGCAGCCAATCATCCCGAACGGGAGACTACACCTTC
TRBV18	TRBJ2-5	-	-	CASSPLPYQETQYF	TGTGCCAGCTCACCACTTCCCTACCAAGAGACCCAGTACTTC
TRBV10-3	TRBJ1-5	-	TRBD1	CAISGAGGFSQPQHF	TGTGCCATCAGTGGAGCAGGGGGTTTCTCTCAGCCCCAGCATTTT
TRBV19	TRBJ1-5	few	TRBD1	CASKGAGGQPQHF	TGTGCCAGTAAGGGGGCGGGCGGTCAGCCCCAGCATTTT
TRBV7-9	TRBJ2-5	-	-	CASSLSGVETQYF	TGTGCCAGCAGCTTATCAGGGGTAGAGACCCAGTACTTC
TRBV6-6	TRBJ2-1	-	TRBD2	CASSFPTSGGNNEQFF	TGTGCCAGCAGTTTTCCGACTAGCGGGGGGAACAATGAGCAGTTCTTC
TRBV9	TRBJ1-3	once	TRBD1	CASSVESGQGASGNTIYF	TGTGCCAGCAGCGTAGAGTCGGGACAGGGGGCATCGGGAAACACCATATATTTT
TRBV6-5	TRBJ1-6	once	TRBD1	CASSYQKGQGHSPLHF	TGTGCCAGCAGTTACCAAAAGGGACAGGGTCACTCACCCCTCCACTTT
TRBV29-1	TRBJ2-3	-	TRBD1	CSVRNRGRSYSTDTQYF	TGCAGCGTTCGGAACAGGGGAAGGTCCTATAGCACAGATACGCAGTATTTT
TRBV9	TRBJ2-1	-	TRBD1	CASSPGTGTYNEQFF	TGTGCCAGCAGCCCCGGGACAGGGACCTACAATGAGCAGTTCTTC
TRBV19	TRBJ2-5	-	-	CASSPHKSTGHQETQYF	TGTGCCAGTAGTCCACATAAGTCGACAGGCCACCAAGAGACCCAGTACTTC
TRBV3-1/TRBV3-2	TRBJ2-7	-	TRBD1	CASSYRDRAYEQYF	TGTGCCAGCAGCTACCGGGACAGGGCCTACGAGCAGTACTTC
TRBV7-3	TRBJ2-2	-	-	CASSPIPRESGELFF	TGTGCCAGCAGCCCAATTCCCAGGGAAAGCGGGGAGCTGTTTTTT
TRBV5-1	TRBJ2-7	-	TRBD2	CASSFSGGYEQYF	TGCGCCAGCAGCTTTAGCGGGGGGTACGAGCAGTACTTC
TRBV5-1	TRBJ1-5	-	-	CASSLSGRGDPQHF	TGCGCCAGCAGCTTGTCTGGCAGGGGTGATCCCCAGCATTTT
TRBV6-1	TRBJ2-1	-	-	CASSEALLEQFF	TGTGCCAGCAGTGAAGCGTTACTTGAGCAGTTCTTC
TRBV6-1	TRBJ2-5	-	TRBD2	CASSEAGLARGSETQYF	TGTGCCAGCAGTGAAGCGGGACTAGCTCGGGGTTCAGAGACCCAGTACTTC
TRBV30	TRBJ1-2	-	TRBD1	CAWSRTDRGRIYGYTF	TGTGCCTGGAGCCGTACGGACAGGGGGCGAATCTATGGCTACACCTTC
TRBV5-1	TRBJ2-5	-	TRBD2	CASSLGSSGVSETQYF	TGCGCCAGCAGCTTGGGGTCTAGCGGGGTGTCGGAGACCCAGTACTTC
TRBV24-1	TRBJ1-1	-	-	CAPPYIQDWRANTEAFF	TGTGCCCCACCCTATATTCAGGATTGGCGTGCAAACACTGAAGCTTTCTTT
TRBV4-2	TRBJ2-1	-	-	CASSRSGEFSYNEQFF	TGTGCCAGCAGCCGGTCCGGGGAGTTCTCCTACAATGAGCAGTTCTTC
TRBV24-1	TRBJ1-4	-	-	CATPGSRGEKLFF	TGTGCCACCCCGGGGTCTAGAGGGGAAAAACTGTTTTTT
TRBV19	TRBJ2-3	-	-	CASSGQQLGTDTQYF	TGTGCCAGTAGTGGACAACAACTCGGCACAGATACGCAGTATTTT
TRBV30	TRBJ2-2	few	TRBD2	CAWSLLAGSGELFF	TGTGCCTGGAGCTTACTAGCGGGGTCCGGGGAGCTGTTTTTT
TRBV19	TRBJ2-3	-	-	CASSMSGTDTQYF	TGTGCCAGTAGTATGAGCGGCACAGATACGCAGTATTTT
TRBV3-1/TRBV3-2	TRBJ2-2	-	TRBD1	CASRQGAGTGELFF	TGTGCCAGCCGACAGGGGGCTGGTACCGGGGAGCTGTTTTTT
TRBV19	TRBJ2-5	-	TRBD2	CASTMAGGLSETQYF	TGTGCCAGTACTATGGCGGGGGGGCTTTCGGAGACCCAGTACTTC
TRBV3-1/TRBV3-2	TRBJ2-5	once	-	CASSNNSPGLQETQYF	TGTGCCAGCAGCAATAATAGCCCGGGACTCCAAGAGACCCAGTACTTC
TRBV29-1	TRBJ2-2	-	-	CSVEGWATGELFF	TGCAGCGTTGAAGGGTGGGCCACCGGGGAGCTGTTTTTT
TRBV6-5	TRBJ1-6	-	-	CASSYSGGGANSPLHF	TGTGCCAGCAGTTACTCGGGAGGGGGGGCTAATTCACCCCTCCACTTT